This paragraph covers one T cell receptor beta chain sequence. The antigen remains unidentified. The data derive from a study of OX40 agonist ivuxolimab in advanced cancers. The study's findings and limits: Among the least clonally expanded were partial responders at 0.1-3.0 mg/kg. Dosing at 0.1 to 3.0 mg/kg was accompanied by clonal expansion of CD4+ and CD8+ blood T cells by week 6.

Generated by immunoSEQ multiplex PCR, the TCRdb table keeps only in-frame clones and is missing some. The sample consists of about 80,000 clones, approximately 90% of them appearing once. Germline CDR1 GTSNPN, CDR2 SVGIG (reference sequence). The V and J ends lost 0 bases and 1 base respectively, with 3 bases between them. This CDR3 has 12 residues. The origin of this receptor is an adult with an advanced solid tumor such as melanoma, head and neck, liver or kidney cancer. This sample comprised CD4+ or CD8+ T cells sorted from blood, obtained in a trial of the OX40 agonist ivuxolimab. The chain has TRBV30 and TRBJ1-1; D remains unclear. In DNA form, the CDR3 reads TGTGCCTGGAGTGTGAAGAACACTGAAGCTTTCTTT. Translating gives CAWSVKNTEAFF. The full variable domain, its missing parts supplied by reference TRBV30 and TRBJ1-1, is SQTIHQWPATLVQPVGSPLSLECTVEGTSNPNLYWYRQAAGRGLQLLFYSVGIGQISSEVPQNLSASRPQDRQFILSSKKLLLSDSGFYLCAWSVKNTEAFFGQGTRLTVV.